Following are 31 T cell receptor beta chains from one sample sequenced in a study of tumor-infiltrating lymphocytes in oesophageal squamous cell carcinoma. From the PCR reads, TCRdb called clonotypes with MiXCR, one entry per CDR3 protein. The sample has just under 20,000 distinct CDR3 sequences, over 40% seen once. What was sequenced was normal esophageal tissue next to the tumor. The receptors were sampled from a male donor with esophageal squamous cell carcinoma.

The chain carries TRBV7-6 and TRBJ2-4; D is unresolved. The last part of the DNA fits TRBJ2-7 better; the J call may be wrong. CDR3 length: 13 amino acids. Per the germline V gene, CDR1 is SGHVS and CDR2 is FNYEAQ. CDR3 region: CASSLDHSYEQYF. DNA for the CDR3: TGTGCCAGCAGCTTAGATCACAGCTACGAGCAGTACTTC.

This clonotype was counted many times. The chain joins TRBV27 to TRBJ1-5; D unresolved. Per the germline V gene, CDR1 is MNHEY and CDR2 is SMNVEV (reference sequence). The CDR3 runs to 15 residues. V shed 0 bases and J shed 3 bases, with 9 bases lying between them. CDR3 sequence reads: CASSLSAGYNQPQHF. Here the CDR3 DNA reads TGTGCCAGCAGTTTATCGGCGGGATACAATCAGCCCCAGCATTTT.

This clonotype showed up many times. DNA for the CDR3: TGTGCCAGCAGCTTAAATCAAGGGGGCGCTGGGGCCAACGTCCTGACTTTC. Encoded protein: CASSLNQGGAGANVLTF. The V gene is TRBV7-2, the J gene TRBJ2-6; 7 bases agree with TRBD1. J gave up 2 bases and V 2 bases, and 6 bases lay outside the gene matches. This CDR3 region has 17 residues. CDR1 and CDR2 (germline): SGHTA, FQGNSA.

This clonotype is classed as large (0.1 to 1%). A read error may be the cause here, since a much bigger clone is one base away. The CDR3: CASSLKLAGGFNEQYF. Here the CDR3 DNA reads TGTGCCAGCAGCTTGAAACTAGCGGGAGGGTTCAATGAGCAGTACTTC. The V and J genes are TRBV7-2 and TRBJ2-7, with TRBD2 identical over 13 bases. V shed 3 bases, J shed 7 bases, and the junction held 9 bases outside the gene matches. In germline, CDR1 is SGHTA, CDR2 FQGNSA. The CDR3 totals 16 residues.

The rearrangement links TRBV7-3 to TRBJ2-1, with 7 bases aligning to TRBD2. The tail of the sequence fits TRBJ2-7 better, so the J call may be wrong. Germline loops: CDR1 SGHTA, CDR2 FQGTGA. This CDR3 has 15 amino acids. Here the CDR3 reads CASSLTGGNSYEQYF. The CDR3 DNA sequence: TGTGCCAGCAGCTTAACGGGAGGGAACTCCTACGAGCAGTACTTC.

This clonotype is labeled as large (0.1 to 1%). This chain links TRBV7-2 with TRBJ2-1, with no clear D. The ends were cut back, 1 base at V and 4 bases at J, with 8 bases in the middle. The CDR3 length is 14 residues. The germline CDR1 and CDR2 sequences are SGHTA and FQGNSA. The CDR3 reads CASSLEQIYNEQFF. CDR3 bases: TGTGCCAGCAGCTTAGAACAGATATACAATGAGCAGTTCTTC.

This clonotype came up a few times. A read error may be the cause here, since a much bigger clone is one base away. This chain uses TRBV6-1 with TRBJ2-7, with 7 nucleotides matching TRBD2. V lost 6 bases to trimming and J lost 0 bases; unmatched junction nucleotides: 2. The CDR3 has 13 residues. Germline CDR1 reads MNHNS; CDR2 reads SASEGT. The CDR3 loop is CASSWDYSYEQYV. CDR3 DNA sequence: TGTGCCAGCAGCTGGGACTACTCCTACGAGCAGTACGTC.

This clonotype is termed medium-sized. The V gene is TRBV7-8, the J gene TRBJ2-7, with TRBD1 identical over 8 bases. The CDR3 contains 14 residues. The V gene's germline CDR1 is SGHVS and CDR2 FQNEAQ. The V and J ends lost 5 bases and 7 bases, in that order; junction bases with no gene match: 10. The CDR3, as DNA: TGTGCCAGCAGCATCGACAGGGGACGTAGGGAGCAGTACTTC. This codes for CASSIDRGRREQYF.

Relative to its sample, this clonotype is medium-sized. This sequence joins TRBV7-2 and TRBJ2-5; 9 nucleotides align to TRBD1. V dropped 7 bases and J dropped 5; count of bases not matched to a gene: 17. Per the germline V gene, CDR1 is SGHTA and CDR2 is FQGNSA. The CDR3 runs 17 residues. CDR3 loop: CASTWPGQGWKRETQYF. The CDR3 bases are TGTGCCAGCACCTGGCCGGGACAGGGATGGAAGCGGGAGACCCAGTACTTC.

Note on this clonotype: No conserved phenylalanine or tryptophan ends this CDR3, so it is likely a read error. It is unclear where the CDR3 begins or ends on the DNA, so no DNA is shown, and the CDR3 is as TCRdb lists it. The chain employs TRBV7-4 and TRBJ2-7; the DNA was not compared with TRBD2, the D call given in the table. From its first to its last residue, the CDR3 has 17 amino acids. The germline CDR1 and CDR2 sequences are SGHVT and SQSDAQ. CDR3 in amino acids: CASSLGPEYNSPLHFGN.

A word on this clonotype: This may arise from a read error, as a much more abundant clone is one base away. This chain links TRBV5-3 with TRBJ1-3; D unresolved. TRBV5-3 is annotated as an ORF whose role is uncertain. The CDR3 runs to 13 residues. CDR3 sequence: CTTHITTGNTIYF. The CDR3 nucleotides read TGCACCACCCACATCACAACTGGAAACACCATATATTTT.

This clonotype was seen at least ten times. The chain carries TRBV28 and TRBJ1-5, with a possible D match to TRBD1 (5 bases). The CDR3 spans 12 residues. Trimming cost V 11 bases and J 6 bases, with 14 bases left between them. Germline V CDR1 and CDR2: MDHEN, SYDVKM. The CDR3, as DNA: TGTGCCGGGGCTGATCTGCGTCAGCCCCAGCATTTT. Its translation: CAGADLRQPQHF.

This clonotype is classed as medium-sized. The chain carries TRBV7-9 and TRBJ2-3; TRBD2 aligns across 10 bases. This CDR3 spans 15 amino acids. J was trimmed by 2 bases and V by 7 bases; bases with no gene match: 6. CDR1 SEHNR and CDR2 FQNEAQ come from the germline V gene (reference sequence). The CDR3 DNA is TGTGCCAGCACCCGGACTAGCGGAGACACAGATACGCAGTATTTT. Amino acid sequence: CASTRTSGDTDTQYF. The variable domain in full, completed from reference TRBV7-9 and TRBJ2-3, reads DTGVSQNPRHKITKRGQNVTFRCDPISEHNRLYWYRQTLGQGPEFLTYFQNEAQLEKSRLLSDRFSAERPKGSFSTLEIQRTEQGDSAMYLCASTRTSGDTDTQYFGPGTRLTVL.

This clonotype was seen repeatedly, ten times or more. This chain uses TRBV2 with TRBJ2-3; D not certain. Germline V lookup: CDR1 SNHLY, CDR2 FYNNEI. Deletions cut 4 bases from V and 3 bases from J, with 14 bases between. The CDR3 spans 15 residues. CDR3 protein: CASSARSLKTDTQYF. The CDR3 bases are TGTGCCAGCAGTGCTCGATCTCTTAAAACAGATACGCAGTATTTT.

This clonotype was recorded a few times. This chain uses TRBV7-8 with TRBJ2-3; 11 bases match TRBD2. This CDR3 is built from 16 residues. CDR1 SGHVS and CDR2 FQNEAQ come from the germline V gene. Trimming at V came to 4 bases and at J to 4 bases, leaving 7 bases not matched to a gene. This chain's CDR3 is CASSYTSGRSADTQYF. The CDR3 DNA reads as TGTGCCAGCAGCTACACTAGCGGGAGATCCGCAGATACGCAGTATTTT.

This clonotype occurred many times. This chain links TRBV28 with TRBJ2-5; perhaps TRBD1 as D (5 bases). The assigned J gene may be wrong: the sequence end matches TRBJ2-1 better. The CDR3 sequence is 13 residues long. Germline assignment: CDR1 MDHEN and CDR2 SYDVKM. The CDR3 sequence: CASTESRAREQFF. CDR3 coding DNA: TGTGCCAGCACCGAAAGCAGGGCTCGGGAGCAGTTCTTC.

The genes are TRBV6-6 and TRBJ2-7; either TRBD1 or TRBD2 may fit D (5 bases each). The germline V gene encodes CDR1 MNHNY and CDR2 SVGAGI (reference sequence). The CDR3 spans 15 residues. V gave up 0 bases and J gave up 9 bases, with 18 bases separating them. The DNA for the CDR3 is TGTGCCAGCAGTTACTCGGGGCTAGCTGCTGGGATGCAGTACTTC. The encoded protein is CASSYSGLAAGMQYF.

This rearrangement joins TRBV7-6 to TRBJ2-5; 11 bases line up with TRBD2. The end of the DNA fits TRBJ2-1 better, so the J call may be wrong. The CDR3 covers 23 residues. Germline lookup yields CDR1 SGHVS and CDR2 FNYEAQ. This chain's CDR3 is CASSPPRQGLAGGPVLAYNEQFF. CDR3 sequence (DNA): TGTGCCAGCAGCCCCCCTCGACAGGGTTTAGCGGGAGGGCCGGTCTTAGCCTACAATGAGCAGTTCTTC.

This clonotype was counted ten times or more. J is TRBJ2-1 and V is TRBV4-2; 7 bases agree with TRBD1. The J segment lost 9 bases and the V segment lost 4 bases, leaving 18 bases of the junction unmatched. Germline loops: CDR1 LGHNA, CDR2 YNFKEQ. The length of the CDR3 is 17 residues. CDR3 residues: CASSLSASGQESGEQFF. The CDR3, as DNA: TGTGCCAGCAGCCTTTCCGCGAGTGGACAGGAATCCGGTGAGCAGTTCTTC.

This clonotype was detected a few times. The V gene is TRBV6-1, the J gene TRBJ1-2, with D possibly being TRBD1 (6 bases). Trimming left V 10 bases short and J 5 bases short, with 17 bases between. Germline CDR1 reads MNHNS; CDR2 reads SASEGT. The CDR3 spans 13 residues. The CDR3 DNA follows: TGTGCCACCCAAGCAGGGGCGGGGTATGGCTACACCTTC. Translating it yields CATQAGAGYGYTF.

CDR3 nucleotides: TGTGCCAGCAGCTTATCAGGGGCCCGACTGGATACGCAGTATTTT. Protein sequence: CASSLSGARLDTQYF. The chain is built from TRBV7-3 and TRBJ2-3, with D possibly matching TRBD1 (6 bases). Trimming removed 2 bases from V and 6 bases from J, with 15 bases in between. Germline V gives CDR1 SGHTA, CDR2 FQGTGA. The CDR3 has 15 amino acids.

This clonotype was picked up a small number of times. V is TRBV7-3 and J is TRBJ2-1; D call uncertain. The germline V gene encodes CDR1 SGHTA and CDR2 FQGTGA. Trimming took 6 bases from V and 11 from J, leaving 17 bases between them. This CDR3 has 13 amino acids. CDR3 nucleotides: TGTGCCAGCAGTTCCTCTGGCCTACCACAGCAGTTCTTC. Translating gives CASSSSGLPQQFF.

The rearrangement links TRBV7-2 to TRBJ2-1, with D perhaps being TRBD1 or TRBD2 (5 bases each). This CDR3 contains 13 residues. Germline V lookup: CDR1 SGHTA, CDR2 FQGNSA. V was shortened by 8 bases and J by 6 bases, with 14 bases between the two germline ends. This chain's CDR3 is CASGSRGRNEQFF. For the CDR3, the DNA is TGTGCCAGCGGGAGCCGGGGCCGCAATGAGCAGTTCTTC.

This chain links TRBV27 with TRBJ2-3, with 9 bases matching TRBD2. Germline lookup yields CDR1 MNHEY and CDR2 SMNVEV (reference sequence). V trimming: 9 bases; J trimming: 7 bases; junction bases outside the gene matches: 8. This CDR3 comprises 13 residues. The DNA for the CDR3 is TGTGCCAGTGGGCTAGCGGGGATGAATACGCAGTATTTT. Translation gives CASGLAGMNTQYF.

This clonotype showed up just a few times. Since a much larger clone is just one base distant, this may be a read error. The chain combines TRBV6-1 with TRBJ2-7; 11 positions agree with TRBD2. This CDR3 is built from 15 residues. The germline V gene has CDR1 MNHNS and CDR2 SASEGT. The trim removed 7 bases at V and 7 bases at J, leaving 12 bases unmatched. The CDR3 spells CASIRLAGSGNEQYF. The CDR3 coding sequence is TGTGCCAGCATCAGACTAGCGGGATCGGGGAATGAGCAGTACTTC.

This clonotype was seen many times. This rearrangement joins TRBV6-1 to TRBJ2-3; no definite D call. Germline V gene lookup returns CDR1 MNHNS and CDR2 SASEGT. This CDR3 contains 15 residues. Trimming cost V 6 bases and J 8 bases, with 21 bases left between them. The CDR3 coding sequence is TGTGCCAGCAGCACGACGGGTCGGAGATTGGCTACGCAGTATTTT. Its protein product is CASSTTGRRLATQYF.

The chain recombines TRBV28 with TRBJ2-1; D ambiguous. Trimming removed 6 bases from V and 0 bases from J, with 12 bases in between. This CDR3 region has 15 residues. Germline V gives CDR1 MDHEN, CDR2 SYDVKM. CDR3 sequence reads: CASSPWSNSYNEQFF. CDR3 bases: TGTGCCAGCAGCCCCTGGTCAAACTCCTACAATGAGCAGTTCTTC.

V and J are TRBV11-2 and TRBJ2-1; D gene ambiguous. The end of the DNA is better explained by TRBJ2-7, so the J call may be wrong. The CDR3 loop spans 13 amino acids. The germline gives CDR1 SGHAT, CDR2 FQNNGV. The CDR3 bases are TGTGCCAGCAGCTTTCCTACCACACCGACGCAGTACTTC. Protein product: CASSFPTTPTQYF.

At least ten counts were recorded for this clonotype. The gene calls are TRBV5-1 and TRBJ1-1, with D tentatively TRBD1 (6 bases). The germline CDR1 and CDR2 sequences are SGHRS and YFSETQ. The CDR3 contains 12 residues. The V end lost 5 bases, the J end lost 6 bases, and 11 bases lay between the germline ends. CDR3 DNA: TGCGCCAGCAGGCAGACAGGTCCTGAAGCTTTCTTT. It codes for CASRQTGPEAFF.

The J gene is TRBJ2-4, the V gene TRBV7-3, with D possibly being TRBD2 (6 bases). Looked up from germline, CDR1 is SGHTA and CDR2 is FQGTGA. V was trimmed by 1 base and J by 13 bases, leaving 17 bases between them. The length of the CDR3 is 14 residues. The CDR3 DNA reads TGTGCCAGCAGCTTAATGGACTACACAGATACGCAGTACTTC. Its protein is CASSLMDYTDTQYF.

DNA of the CDR3: TGTGCCAGCAGCTCGCAGGTGCAGCGGGGAGGCACAGATACGCAGTATTTT. It yields the protein CASSSQVQRGGTDTQYF. The chain employs TRBV7-3 and TRBJ2-3, with TRBD2 matching 7 bases. Trimming at V came to 4 bases and at J to 1 base, leaving 11 bases not matched to a gene. This CDR3 has 17 residues. CDR1 and CDR2 from the germline V gene are SGHTA and FQGTGA.